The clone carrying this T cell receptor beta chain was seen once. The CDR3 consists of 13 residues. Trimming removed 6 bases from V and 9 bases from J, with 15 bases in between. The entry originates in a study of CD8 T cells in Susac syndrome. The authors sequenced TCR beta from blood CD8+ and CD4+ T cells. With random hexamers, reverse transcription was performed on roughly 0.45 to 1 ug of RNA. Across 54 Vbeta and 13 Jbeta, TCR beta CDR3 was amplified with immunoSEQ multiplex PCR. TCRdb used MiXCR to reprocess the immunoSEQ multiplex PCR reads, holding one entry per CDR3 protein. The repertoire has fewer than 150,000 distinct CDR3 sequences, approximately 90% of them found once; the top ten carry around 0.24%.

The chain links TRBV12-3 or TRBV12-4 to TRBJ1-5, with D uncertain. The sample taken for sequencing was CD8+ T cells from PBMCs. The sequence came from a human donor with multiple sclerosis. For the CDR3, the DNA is TGTGCCAGCAGCCCCTCCAGGCTGTCGCCCCAGCATTTT. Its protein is CASSPSRLSPQHF.